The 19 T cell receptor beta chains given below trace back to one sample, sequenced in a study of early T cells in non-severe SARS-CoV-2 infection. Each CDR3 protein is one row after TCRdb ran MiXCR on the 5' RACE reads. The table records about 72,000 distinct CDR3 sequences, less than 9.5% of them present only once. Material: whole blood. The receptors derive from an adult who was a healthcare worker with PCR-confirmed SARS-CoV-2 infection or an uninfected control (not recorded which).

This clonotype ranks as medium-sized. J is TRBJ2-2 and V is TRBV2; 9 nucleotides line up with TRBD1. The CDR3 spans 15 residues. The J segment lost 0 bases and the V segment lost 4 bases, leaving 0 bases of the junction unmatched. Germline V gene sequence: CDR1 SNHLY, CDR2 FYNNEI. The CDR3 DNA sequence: TGTGCCAGCAGTGGGGACAGGGCGAACACCGGGGAGCTGTTTTTT. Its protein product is CASSGDRANTGELFF.

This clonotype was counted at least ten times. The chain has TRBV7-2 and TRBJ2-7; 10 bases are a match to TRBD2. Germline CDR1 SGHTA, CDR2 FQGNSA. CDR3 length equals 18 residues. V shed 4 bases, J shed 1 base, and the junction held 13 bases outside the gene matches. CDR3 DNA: TGTGCCAGCAGCTGGACGTCTAGCGGGAGTTCAATTTCCTACGAGCAGTACTTC. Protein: CASSWTSSGSSISYEQYF.

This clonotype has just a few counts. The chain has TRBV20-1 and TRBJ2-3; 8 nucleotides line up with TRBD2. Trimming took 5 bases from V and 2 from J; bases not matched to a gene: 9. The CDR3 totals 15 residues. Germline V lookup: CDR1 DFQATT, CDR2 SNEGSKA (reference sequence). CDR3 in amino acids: CSACRASGPTDTQYF. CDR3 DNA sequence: TGCAGTGCTTGTCGGGCTAGCGGGCCCACAGATACGCAGTATTTT.

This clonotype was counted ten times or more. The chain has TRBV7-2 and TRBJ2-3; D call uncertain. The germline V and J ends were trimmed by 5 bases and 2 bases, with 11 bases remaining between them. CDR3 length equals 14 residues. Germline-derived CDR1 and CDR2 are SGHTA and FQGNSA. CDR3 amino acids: CASSPNAATDTQYF. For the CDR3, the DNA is TGTGCCAGCAGCCCCAATGCGGCCACAGATACGCAGTATTTT.

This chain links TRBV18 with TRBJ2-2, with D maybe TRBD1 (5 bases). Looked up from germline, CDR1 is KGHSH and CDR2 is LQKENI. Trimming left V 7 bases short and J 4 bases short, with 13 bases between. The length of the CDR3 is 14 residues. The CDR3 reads CASFTIGVTGELFF. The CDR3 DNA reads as TGTGCCAGCTTCACCATAGGGGTCACCGGGGAGCTGTTTTTT.

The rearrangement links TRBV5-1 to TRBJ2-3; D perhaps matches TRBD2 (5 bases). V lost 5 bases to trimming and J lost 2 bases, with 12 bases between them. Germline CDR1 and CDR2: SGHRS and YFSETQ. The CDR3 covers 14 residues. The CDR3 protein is CASSAGGYTDTQYF. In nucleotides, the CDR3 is TGCGCCAGCAGTGCCGGAGGTTACACAGATACGCAGTATTTT.

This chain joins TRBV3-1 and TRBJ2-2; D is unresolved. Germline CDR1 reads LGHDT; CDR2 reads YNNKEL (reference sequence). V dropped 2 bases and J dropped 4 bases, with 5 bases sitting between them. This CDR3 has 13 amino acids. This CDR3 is CASSQLGTGELFF. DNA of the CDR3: TGTGCCAGCAGCCAACTTGGCACCGGGGAGCTGTTTTTT.

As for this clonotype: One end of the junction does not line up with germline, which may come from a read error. For the CDR3, the DNA is TGCAGTGCACAAGGACGCTTCCAAGAGACCCGGTACTTC. Translated, it gives CSAQGRFQETRYF. The chain uses TRBV20-1 and TRBJ2-5; D gene uncertain. CDR1 is DFQATT, CDR2 SNEGSKA, per germline (reference sequence). The CDR3 covers 13 residues.

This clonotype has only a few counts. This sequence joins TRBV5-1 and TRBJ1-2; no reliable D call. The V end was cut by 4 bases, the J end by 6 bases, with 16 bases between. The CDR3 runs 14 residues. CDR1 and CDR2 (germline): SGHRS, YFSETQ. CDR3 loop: CASSPWAGSDGYTF. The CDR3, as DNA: TGCGCCAGCAGCCCCTGGGCCGGGTCTGATGGCTACACCTTC.

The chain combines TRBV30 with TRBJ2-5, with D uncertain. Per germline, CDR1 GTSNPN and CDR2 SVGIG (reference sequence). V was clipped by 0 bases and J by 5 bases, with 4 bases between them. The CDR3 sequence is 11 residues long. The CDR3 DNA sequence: TGTGCCTGGAGTGTGATGGAGACCCAGTACTTC. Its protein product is CAWSVMETQYF.

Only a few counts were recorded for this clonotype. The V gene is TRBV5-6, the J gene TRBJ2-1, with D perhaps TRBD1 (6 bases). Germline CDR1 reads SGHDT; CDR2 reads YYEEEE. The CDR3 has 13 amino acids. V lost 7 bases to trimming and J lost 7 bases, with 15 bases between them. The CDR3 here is CASCGQRGNEQFF. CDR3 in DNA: TGTGCCAGCTGTGGACAGAGGGGGAATGAGCAGTTCTTC.

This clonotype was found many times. The CDR3 is CASSPQGGHGYTF. DNA of the CDR3: TGTGCCAGCAGCCCCCAGGGGGGGCATGGCTACACCTTC. The rearrangement uses TRBV7-3 and TRBJ1-2, with 7 bases lining up with TRBD1. Looked up from germline, CDR1 is SGHTA and CDR2 is FQGTGA. The trim removed 5 bases at V and 6 bases at J, leaving 6 bases unmatched. This CDR3 region has 13 residues.

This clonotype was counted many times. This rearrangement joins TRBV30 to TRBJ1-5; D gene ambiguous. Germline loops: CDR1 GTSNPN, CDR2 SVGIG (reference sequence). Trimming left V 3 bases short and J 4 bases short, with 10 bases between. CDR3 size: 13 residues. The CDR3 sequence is CAWRQDSNQPQHF. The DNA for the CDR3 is TGTGCCTGGAGGCAAGATAGTAATCAGCCCCAGCATTTT.

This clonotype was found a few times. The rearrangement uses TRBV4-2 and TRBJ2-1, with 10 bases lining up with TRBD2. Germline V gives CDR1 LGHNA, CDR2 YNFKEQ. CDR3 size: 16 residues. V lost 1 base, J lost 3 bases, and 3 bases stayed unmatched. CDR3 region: CASSQGGTSDYNEQFF. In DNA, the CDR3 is TGTGCCAGCAGCCAAGGTGGGACTAGCGACTACAATGAGCAGTTCTTC.

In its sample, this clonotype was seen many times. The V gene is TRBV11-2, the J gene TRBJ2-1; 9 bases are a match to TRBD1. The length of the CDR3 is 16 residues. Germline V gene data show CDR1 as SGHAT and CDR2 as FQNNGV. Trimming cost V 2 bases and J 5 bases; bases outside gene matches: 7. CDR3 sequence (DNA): TGTGCCAGCAGCTTAACCCCCGGGACAGGGAACAATGAGCAGTTCTTC. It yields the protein CASSLTPGTGNNEQFF.

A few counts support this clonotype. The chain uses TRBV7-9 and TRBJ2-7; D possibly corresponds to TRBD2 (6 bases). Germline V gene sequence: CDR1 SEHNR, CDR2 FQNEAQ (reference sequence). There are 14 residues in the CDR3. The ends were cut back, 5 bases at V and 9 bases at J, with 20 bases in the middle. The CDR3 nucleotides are TGTGCCAGCAGCAGCAGGGACTCCATAACGACGCAGTACTTC. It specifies CASSSRDSITTQYF.

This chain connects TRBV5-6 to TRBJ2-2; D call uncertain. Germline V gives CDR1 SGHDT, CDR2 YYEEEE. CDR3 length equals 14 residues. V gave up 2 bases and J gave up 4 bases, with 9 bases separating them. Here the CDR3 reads CASSFEQITGELFF. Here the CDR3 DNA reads TGTGCCAGCAGCTTCGAACAGATCACCGGGGAGCTGTTTTTT.

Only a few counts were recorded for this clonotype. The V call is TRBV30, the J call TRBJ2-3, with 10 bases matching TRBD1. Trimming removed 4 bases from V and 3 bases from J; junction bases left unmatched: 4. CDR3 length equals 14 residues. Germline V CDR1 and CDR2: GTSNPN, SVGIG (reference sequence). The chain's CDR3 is CAWNQGQGTDTQYF. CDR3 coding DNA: TGTGCCTGGAATCAGGGACAGGGGACAGATACGCAGTATTTT.

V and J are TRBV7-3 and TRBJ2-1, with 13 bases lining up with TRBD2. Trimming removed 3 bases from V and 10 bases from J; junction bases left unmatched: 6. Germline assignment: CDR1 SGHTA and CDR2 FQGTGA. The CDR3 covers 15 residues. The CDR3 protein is CASSFGTSGIEEQFF. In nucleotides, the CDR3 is TGTGCCAGCAGCTTCGGGACTAGCGGGATTGAAGAGCAGTTCTTC.